Below are 12 T cell receptor beta chains sequenced from a single sample in a study of T cells in women clearing cervical HPV infection. Method: immunoSEQ multiplex PCR; TCRdb's copy keeps in-frame clones and lacks some. Seen in this sample are approximately 37,000 clones; the ten most common clones hold roughly 5.8%. Sequencing was performed on blood buffy coat. These receptors were taken from a woman between 18 and 75 years old with a cervical HPV16 infection that either progressed to CIN3+ or cleared (not recorded which).

A word on this clone: The CDR3 extends 3 residues past the end of the read, so its final part is completed from the germline J gene. The chain combines TRBV27 with TRBJ2-7, with a possible D match to TRBD2 (5 bases). The CDR3 runs to 11 residues. Trimming shortened V by 2 bases and J by 6 bases, and 5 bases separated the two germline ends. Germline loops: CDR1 MNHEY, CDR2 SMNVEV (reference sequence). The CDR3: CASSLRGEQYF. CDR3 DNA (partial): TGTGCCAGCAGTTTACGGGGCGAG.

As for this clone: The observed sequence ends 3 residues before the CDR3 terminus, with the missing tail filled in from the germline J gene. The J gene is TRBJ2-7, the V gene TRBV20-1; D is possibly TRBD2 (7 bases). Germline CDR1 reads DFQATT; CDR2 reads SNEGSKA (reference sequence). V was shortened by 3 bases and J by 2 bases, with 20 bases between the two germline ends. The CDR3 consists of 16 residues. CDR3 DNA (partial): TGCAGTGCTAGGTCATTGGGGGGGGCTGAGCCCTACGAG. It is translated as CSARSLGGAEPYE. The CDR3 in full is CSARSLGGAEPYEQYF.

The CDR3 loop reads CASSSPTGPLSNYGYTF. CDR3 DNA, as far as it was read: TGTGCCAGTAGTTCCCCGACAGGCCCGCTGTCTAACTATGGC. The rearrangement joins TRBV19 to TRBJ1-2; possibly TRBD1 for D (6 bases). The missing CDR3 end, 3 residues past where the read stops, is filled in from the germline J gene. Germline V gene data show CDR1 as LNHDA and CDR2 as SQIVND (reference sequence). Trimming stripped 5 bases from V and 0 bases from J, with 19 bases between. This CDR3 has 17 amino acids.

As regards this clone: The missing CDR3 end, 3 residues past where the read stops, is filled in from the germline J gene. The rearrangement joins TRBV30 to TRBJ1-1; D unclear. CDR1 is GTSNPN, CDR2 SVGIG, per germline (reference sequence). Trimming shortened V by 2 bases and J by 0 bases, and 10 bases separated the two germline ends. CDR3 length: 14 amino acids. Incomplete CDR3 DNA: TGTGCCTGGAGTCCGAGAGGGCTGAACACTGAA. It encodes CAWSPRGLNTE. The entire CDR3 protein is CAWSPRGLNTEAFF.

As for this clone: The read is 3 residues too short to cover the CDR3 end, so that end is filled in from the germline J gene. The chain combines TRBV30 with TRBJ1-4, with D unresolved. Trimming removed 2 bases from V and 0 bases from J, with 7 bases in between. From germline, CDR1 is GTSNPN and CDR2 SVGIG (reference sequence). CDR3 length: 14 residues. The CDR3 spells CAWSPYATNEKLFF. The sequenced CDR3 bases are TGTGCCTGGAGTCCCTATGCAACTAATGAAAAA. Drawing the rest from reference TRBV30 and TRBJ1-4, the complete variable domain is SQTIHQWPATLVQPVGSPLSLECTVEGTSNPNLYWYRQAAGRGLQLLFYSVGIGQISSEVPQNLSASRPQDRQFILSSKKLLLSDSGFYLCAWSPYATNEKLFFGSGTQLSVL.

About this clone: From the germline J gene comes the end of the CDR3, since the read stops 3 residues before it. J is TRBJ2-4 and V is TRBV30; TRBD1 is a possible D gene (6 bases). Germline V CDR1 and CDR2: GTSNPN, SVGIG (reference sequence). The length of the CDR3 is 13 residues. The DNA read from the CDR3 is TGTGCCTGGAGTATCGGTGGGGGCCGTGGT. Protein: CAWSIGGGRG. The full CDR3 is CAWSIGGGRGQYF.

A remark on this clone: The observed sequence ends 3 residues before the CDR3 terminus, with the missing tail filled in from the germline J gene. The chain has TRBV20-1 and TRBJ1-2; TRBD1 might be the D (6 bases). The V gene lost 4 bases and the J gene lost 0 bases, with 9 bases spanning the gap. Germline CDR1 DFQATT, CDR2 SNEGSKA (reference sequence). CDR3 length equals 13 residues. This CDR3 is CSAKDSSNYGYTF. The covered CDR3 bases are TGCAGTGCTAAGGACAGTTCTAACTATGGC.

As for this clone: The germline gene is not matched at one end of the junction; a read error may be the cause. The read ends 3 residues early relative to the CDR3; the germline J gene fills the gap. V gene TRBV4-2 combines with J gene TRBJ1-2; 8 bases are a match to TRBD1. There are 17 residues in the CDR3. CDR1 is LGHNA, CDR2 YNFKEQ, per germline. CDR3 sequence: CASSQESTGVGNYGYTF. The covered CDR3 bases are TGCGCCAGCAGCCAAGAATCGACAGGGGTGGGTAACTATGGC.

For this clone: The read terminates 3 residues ahead of where the CDR3 ends, so the germline J gene completes it. The chain links TRBV12-3 or TRBV12-4 to TRBJ2-1, with 12 bases that match TRBD1. The CDR3 runs 15 residues. Unmatched junction bases numbered 5, after V lost 6 bases and J lost 5 bases. This CDR3 is CASSPGTGGHNEQFF. Incomplete CDR3 DNA: TGTGCCAGCAGCCCAGGGACAGGGGGCCACAATGAG.

For this clone: The sequenced fragment ends 3 residues before the CDR3 boundary, so the rest is inferred from the germline J gene. The chain has TRBV18 and TRBJ1-2; TRBD1 is a possible D gene (5 bases). This CDR3 comprises 15 residues. Germline V gives CDR1 KGHSH, CDR2 LQKENI. V lost 2 bases, J lost 1 base, and 11 bases lay in between. CDR3 DNA, as far as it was read: TGTGCCAGCTCACCAGGGGCAGGAGATAACTATGGC. Its protein is CASSPGAGDNYG. The whole CDR3 is CASSPGAGDNYGYTF.

Worth noting for this clone: The read falls 3 residues short of the CDR3 end, and the missing part is taken from the germline J gene. Other DNA sequences in this sample translate to the same CDR3. This chain links TRBV20-1 with TRBJ1-2; a possible D gene is TRBD1 (5 bases). V was pared by 0 bases and J by 6 bases, with 20 bases between. There are 16 residues in the CDR3. Germline assignment: CDR1 DFQATT and CDR2 SNEGSKA (reference sequence). The CDR3: CSARDLIGAGGNGYTF. CDR3 DNA, as far as it was read: TGCAGTGCTAGAGATCTAATTGGGGCAGGCGGAAATGGC.

Remarks on this clone: From the germline J gene comes the end of the CDR3, since the read stops 3 residues before it. The chain uses TRBV6-1 and TRBJ1-1; D is ambiguous. V was trimmed by 3 bases and J by 2 bases, leaving 10 bases between them. The CDR3 is 14 residues long. CDR1 MNHNS and CDR2 SASEGT come from the germline V gene. The CDR3 DNA, read in part, is TGTGCCAGCAGTGACCCCCAGGTCAACACTGAA. It yields the protein CASSDPQVNTE. The whole CDR3 region reads CASSDPQVNTEAFF.